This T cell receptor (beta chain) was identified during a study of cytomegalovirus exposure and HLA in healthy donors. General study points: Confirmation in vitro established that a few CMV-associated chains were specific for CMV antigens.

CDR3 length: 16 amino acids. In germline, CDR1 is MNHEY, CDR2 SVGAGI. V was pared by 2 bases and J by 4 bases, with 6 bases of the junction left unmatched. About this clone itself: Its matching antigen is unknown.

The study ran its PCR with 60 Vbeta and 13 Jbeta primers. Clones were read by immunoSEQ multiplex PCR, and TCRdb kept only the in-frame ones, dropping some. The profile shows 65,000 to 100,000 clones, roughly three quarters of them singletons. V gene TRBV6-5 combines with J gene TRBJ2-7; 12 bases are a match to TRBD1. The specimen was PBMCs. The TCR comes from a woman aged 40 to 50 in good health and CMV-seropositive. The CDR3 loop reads CASSYPPGQGAYEQYF. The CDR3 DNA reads TGTGCCAGCAGTTACCCCCCGGGACAGGGGGCGTACGAGCAGTACTTC.